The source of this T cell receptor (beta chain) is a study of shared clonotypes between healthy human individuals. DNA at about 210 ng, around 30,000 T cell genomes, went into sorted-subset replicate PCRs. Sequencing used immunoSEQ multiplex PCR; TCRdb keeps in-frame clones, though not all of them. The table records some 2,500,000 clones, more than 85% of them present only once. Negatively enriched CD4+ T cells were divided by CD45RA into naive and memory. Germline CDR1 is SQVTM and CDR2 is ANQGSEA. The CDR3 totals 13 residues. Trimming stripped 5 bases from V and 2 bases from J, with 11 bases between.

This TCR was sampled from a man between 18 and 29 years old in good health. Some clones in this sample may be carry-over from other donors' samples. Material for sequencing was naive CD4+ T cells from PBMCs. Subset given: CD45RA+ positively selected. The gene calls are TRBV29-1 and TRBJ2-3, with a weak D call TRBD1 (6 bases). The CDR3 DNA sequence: TGCAGCGTTCATGGACAGTACACAGATACGCAGTATTTT. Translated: CSVHGQYTDTQYF.